This TCR beta chain stems from a study of cytomegalovirus exposure and HLA in healthy donors. Study in general: Findings of an earlier analysis included some 110 million unique TCR beta sequences from 200 million or so T cells. Unique TCRs from HLA-typed donors, 65 million to 85 million of them, were held in an early data release.

Study-wide points: Association of a missense DCLRE1C variant with TCR beta V- and J-gene trimming was reported in a later analysis.

PCR was performed using 60 Vbeta and 13 Jbeta primers. Here immunoSEQ multiplex PCR was the method, and the copy in TCRdb shows in-frame clones only, minus some. The sample carries roughly 100,000 clones, roughly 78% recorded once. Turning to this clone: What it binds is not known.

With 1 base removed from V and 6 bases from J, the gap between germline ends came to 13 bases. The CDR3 runs to 14 residues. Looked up from germline, CDR1 is MNHEY and CDR2 is SMNVEV (reference sequence). This rearrangement joins TRBV27 to TRBJ2-7; D perhaps matches TRBD2 (5 bases). The clonotype originates from a woman in her thirties or forties in good health and CMV-seronegative. Specimen: PBMCs. The CDR3 sequence is CASSLLPGSGEQYF. CDR3 coding DNA: TGTGCCAGCAGTTTATTACCGGGGAGTGGCGAGCAGTACTTC.